One sample yielded the 32 T cell receptor beta chains listed below, sequenced in a study of OX40 agonist ivuxolimab in advanced cancers. Sequencing used immunoSEQ multiplex PCR; TCRdb keeps in-frame clones, though not all of them. The sample has 65,000 to 95,000 clones; about nine tenths are singletons. Sequences were derived from CD4+ or CD8+ T cells sorted from blood, sampled in a trial of the OX40 agonist ivuxolimab. Receptors originate from an adult with an advanced solid tumor such as melanoma, head and neck, liver or kidney cancer.

Remarks on this clone: Other DNA variants within this sample encode the same CDR3. This chain links TRBV5-8 with TRBJ1-1, with a weak D call TRBD1 (5 bases). Germline CDR1 is SGHTS and CDR2 is YDEGEE. The V end was cut by 0 bases, the J end by 1 base, with 7 bases between. This CDR3 region has 14 residues. The CDR3 bases are TGTGCCAGCAGCTTGGTGCAGGGGAACACTGAAGCTTTCTTT. Its translation is CASSLVQGNTEAFF.

CDR3 protein: CASSAVQPQHF. CDR3 coding DNA: TGTGCCAGCAGCGCCGTTCAGCCCCAGCATTTT. This chain links TRBV28 with TRBJ1-5; D remains ambiguous. The germline CDR1 and CDR2 sequences are MDHEN and SYDVKM. The CDR3 spans 11 residues. Trimming removed 6 bases at V and 6 bases at J, with 6 bases between.

V usage is TRBV25-1 and J usage is TRBJ1-6; D gene ambiguous. The CDR3 loop spans 14 amino acids. Germline values: CDR1 MGHDK, CDR2 SYGVNS. Trimming shortened V by 3 bases and J by 5 bases, and 8 bases separated the two germline ends. In DNA form, the CDR3 reads TGTGCCAGCAGTGAGAGTACTCATAATTCACCCCTCCACTTT. Amino acid sequence: CASSESTHNSPLHF. The full variable domain, with the rest looked up from reference TRBV25-1 and TRBJ1-6, is EADIYQTPRYLVIGTGKKITLECSQTMGHDKMYWYQQDPGMELHLIHYSYGVNSTEKGDLSSESTVSRIRTEHFPLTLESARPSHTSQYLCASSESTHNSPLHFGNGTRLTVT.

This chain links TRBV13 with TRBJ2-3; possibly TRBD1 or TRBD2 for D (5 bases each). The CDR3 totals 14 residues. In germline, CDR1 is PRHDT, CDR2 FYEKMQ (reference sequence). V was cut by 5 bases and J by 4 bases, with 13 bases left in between. CDR3 protein: CASSVGLGADTQYF. The CDR3 coding sequence is TGTGCCAGCAGCGTGGGTTTGGGGGCAGATACGCAGTATTTT.

This clone was seen a single time. The rearrangement uses TRBV19 and TRBJ2-7, with unresolved D. Germline CDR1 and CDR2: LNHDA and SQIVND (reference sequence). V lost 1 base, J lost 3 bases, and 7 bases lay in between. CDR3 length: 13 amino acids. CDR3 coding DNA: TGTGCCAGTAGTATAGGAGGTTACTACGAGCAGTACTTC. Translated: CASSIGGYYEQYF.

This rearrangement joins TRBV20-1 to TRBJ1-2; D perhaps matches TRBD1 (5 bases). CDR3 size: 11 residues. V was shortened by 4 bases and J by 6 bases, with 9 bases between the two germline ends. Germline V gene sequence: CDR1 DFQATT, CDR2 SNEGSKA (reference sequence). CDR3 sequence: CSANGGNGYTF. The CDR3 nucleotides read TGCAGTGCTAATGGGGGAAATGGCTACACCTTC.

The chain links TRBV2 to TRBJ1-2; D unresolved. CDR3 length: 15 residues. Germline CDR1 is SNHLY and CDR2 is FYNNEI. V dropped 6 bases and J dropped 5 bases, with 19 bases sitting between them. The CDR3 DNA reads as TGTGCCAGCAGCGATTATGGGTGGGTCTCATATGGCTACACCTTC. It encodes CASSDYGWVSYGYTF.

V gene TRBV5-6 combines with J gene TRBJ2-7, with 7 bases aligning to TRBD1. V shed 3 bases and J 1 base; nucleotides not matched to a gene: 16. This CDR3 has 18 residues. CDR1 and CDR2 (germline): SGHDT, YYEEEE. This chain's CDR3 is CASSSEKADRHISYEQYF. The CDR3 nucleotides are TGTGCCAGCAGCTCCGAAAAAGCGGACAGGCACATATCCTACGAGCAGTACTTC.

The V and J genes are TRBV5-1 and TRBJ1-1; 7 bases agree with TRBD1. The CDR3 consists of 14 residues. The germline CDR1 and CDR2 sequences are SGHRS and YFSETQ. The V and J ends lost 1 base and 2 bases, in that order; junction bases with no gene match: 2. The CDR3: CASSLTGANTEAFF. The CDR3 DNA reads as TGCGCCAGCAGCTTGACAGGGGCTAACACTGAAGCTTTCTTT.

The rearrangement uses TRBV28 and TRBJ2-1; D assignment may be TRBD1 or TRBD2 (5 bases each). The CDR3 spans 12 residues. V was cut by 5 bases and J by 11 bases, with 13 bases left in between. Looked up from germline, CDR1 is MDHEN and CDR2 is SYDVKM. The CDR3 loop reads CASSPPPGQQFF. The CDR3 DNA reads as TGTGCCAGCAGTCCCCCGCCGGGACAGCAGTTCTTC.

The chain joins TRBV19 to TRBJ2-1; D is perhaps TRBD1 (5 bases). The CDR3 loop spans 14 amino acids. With 6 bases removed from V and 3 bases from J, the gap between germline ends came to 12 bases. Germline values: CDR1 LNHDA, CDR2 SQIVND (reference sequence). Here the CDR3 DNA reads TGTGCCAGTAGAAAGACAGCACTCTACAATGAGCAGTTCTTC. It specifies CASRKTALYNEQFF.

The chain carries TRBV7-9 and TRBJ1-1; 9 bases are shared with TRBD1. The CDR3 contains 14 residues. With 5 bases clipped from V and 3 bases from J, the junction kept 4 bases outside the gene matches. In germline, CDR1 is SEHNR, CDR2 FQNEAQ (reference sequence). As DNA, the CDR3 is TGTGCCAGCAGCCGTAACAGGGGGCACACTGAAGCTTTCTTT. Its protein is CASSRNRGHTEAFF.

The chain uses TRBV7-2 and TRBJ2-7, with 7 bases fitting TRBD1. CDR3 size: 14 residues. The V and J ends lost 1 base and 6 bases, in that order; junction bases with no gene match: 6. CDR1 is SGHTA, CDR2 FQGNSA, per germline. The CDR3 sequence is CASSLEGASFEQYF. In nucleotides, the CDR3 is TGTGCCAGCAGCTTAGAGGGGGCTAGCTTCGAGCAGTACTTC.

V usage is TRBV4-1 and J usage is TRBJ1-5; no reliable D call. Looked up from germline, CDR1 is MGHRA and CDR2 is YSYEKL. V gave up 0 bases and J gave up 5 bases, with 11 bases separating them. This CDR3 spans 15 amino acids. The CDR3 DNA reads TGCGCCAGCAGCCAAGAAGTAGGAGGTGATCAGCCCCAGCATTTT. Protein sequence: CASSQEVGGDQPQHF.

The chain employs TRBV11-2 and TRBJ2-7; D gene unclear. The CDR3 covers 11 residues. V was cut by 5 bases and J by 5 bases, with 7 bases left in between. CDR1 and CDR2 (germline): SGHAT, FQNNGV. In nucleotides, the CDR3 is TGTGCCAGCAGCCTTCTCCACGAGCAGTACTTC. Its protein product is CASSLLHEQYF. The variable domain in full, with the rest retrieved from reference TRBV11-2 and TRBJ2-7, is EAGVAQSPRYKIIEKRQSVAFWCNPISGHATLYWYQQILGQGPKLLIQFQNNGVVDDSQLPKDRFSAERLKGVDSTLKIQPAKLEDSAVYLCASSLLHEQYFGPGTRLTVT.

The CDR3 DNA is TGTGCCAGCTCACCACCCAGTCTTCGCACTGGGGCCAACGTCCTGACTTTC. This gives the protein CASSPPSLRTGANVLTF. The chain recombines TRBV18 with TRBJ2-6; D call uncertain. Germline CDR1 and CDR2: KGHSH and LQKENI. V lost 0 bases and J 2 bases, leaving 11 bases between the germline ends. This CDR3 has 17 amino acids.

DNA for the CDR3: TGTGCCAGCAGCATCCGAGGACCCGGATATGAGCAGTTCTTC. The encoded protein is CASSIRGPGYEQFF. This chain links TRBV9 with TRBJ2-1, with unresolved D. Trimming cost V 4 bases and J 8 bases, with 16 bases left between them. The CDR3 has 14 amino acids. Germline-derived CDR1 and CDR2 are SGDLS and YYNGEE.

This clone was recorded only once. The chain links TRBV6-5 to TRBJ2-7; D not resolved. The CDR3 consists of 13 residues. The germline V gene encodes CDR1 MNHEY and CDR2 SVGAGI. V lost 0 bases, J lost 4 bases, and 7 bases lay in between. CDR3 loop: CASSYSHGYEQYF. The CDR3 bases are TGTGCCAGCAGTTACTCACATGGATACGAGCAGTACTTC.

The chain employs TRBV2 and TRBJ2-2; 11 bases align to TRBD2. This CDR3 spans 14 amino acids. CDR1 and CDR2 from the germline V gene are SNHLY and FYNNEI. The V segment lost 7 bases and the J segment 7 bases; nucleotides outside the gene matches: 5. In nucleotides, the CDR3 is TGTGCCAGCATCGAGCTAGCGGGGGGCGGGGAGCTGTTTTTT. It encodes CASIELAGGGELFF.

This clone appeared a single time. The gene calls are TRBV27 and TRBJ1-1; perhaps TRBD1 as D (5 bases). The V end lost 0 bases, the J end lost 6 bases, and 8 bases lay between the germline ends. Germline V gives CDR1 MNHEY, CDR2 SMNVEV (reference sequence). The CDR3 spans 13 residues. The CDR3 DNA sequence: TGTGCCAGCAGTTTATCTAGGGGTTCTGAAGCTTTCTTT. Its protein is CASSLSRGSEAFF.

This clone was found once. The V and J genes are TRBV4-1 and TRBJ2-7; 8 bases line up with TRBD1. CDR3 length: 13 residues. The junction had 5 bases not matched to a gene; V was cut back by 6 bases and J by 4 bases. Germline lookup yields CDR1 MGHRA and CDR2 YSYEKL. The CDR3 loop reads CASSDRGLYEQYF. The CDR3 DNA reads TGCGCCAGCAGTGACAGGGGTCTATACGAGCAGTACTTC.

The genes are TRBV30 and TRBJ2-7, with TRBD1 identical over 10 bases. The CDR3 has 14 amino acids. The germline V gene encodes CDR1 GTSNPN and CDR2 SVGIG (reference sequence). Germline trimming cut 3 bases from V and 5 bases from J; bases unmatched to any gene: 7. The CDR3 sequence is CAWRGDRGLNEQYF. As DNA, the CDR3 is TGTGCCTGGAGGGGAGACAGGGGGCTCAACGAGCAGTACTTC.

The chain is built from TRBV11-2 and TRBJ2-7; maybe TRBD1 (6 bases). There are 12 residues in the CDR3. The germline V and J ends were trimmed by 6 bases and 9 bases, with 15 bases remaining between them. In germline, CDR1 is SGHAT, CDR2 FQNNGV. The CDR3, as DNA: TGTGCCAGCAGTACAGGGCGCTCAGGGCAGTACTTC. This encodes CASSTGRSGQYF.

The chain links TRBV21-1 to TRBJ2-1; the table gives TRBD2 as D, unverified against the DNA. TRBV21-1 constitutes a pseudogene. There are 18 residues in the CDR3. DNA for the CDR3: TGTGCCAGCAGCAATGCGGAGGAGGAATATTTGAAGGGCAATGAGCAGTTCTTC. This codes for CASSNAEEEYLKGNEQFF.

V and J are TRBV15 and TRBJ2-7; D may correspond to TRBD1 or TRBD2 (5 bases each). The CDR3 has 15 residues. CDR1 is LNHNV, CDR2 YYDKDF, per germline (reference sequence). Between the trimmed V and J ends, which lost 1 base and 3 bases, there was a span of 13 bases. The CDR3 region is CATSRGAGTDYEQYF. For the CDR3, the DNA is TGTGCCACCAGCAGAGGGGCAGGGACGGACTACGAGCAGTACTTC.

For the CDR3, the DNA is TGTGCCAGCAATACGGGAGAGCCGGGACCAAATGAGCAGTTCTTC. The encoded protein is CASNTGEPGPNEQFF. The V call is TRBV6-6, the J call TRBJ2-1; D is perhaps TRBD2 (6 bases). This CDR3 spans 15 amino acids. Trimming took off 7 bases at V and 7 bases at J, with 20 bases between the two ends. CDR1 is MNHNY and CDR2 is SVGAGI in the germline V gene (reference sequence).

V gene TRBV19 combines with J gene TRBJ1-2; D gene ambiguous. Germline values: CDR1 LNHDA, CDR2 SQIVND (reference sequence). This CDR3 has 11 residues. Trimming took off 1 base at V and 5 bases at J, with 2 bases between the two ends. The DNA of the CDR3 is TGTGCCAGTAGTATAGGGTATGGCTACACCTTC. Protein sequence: CASSIGYGYTF. Together with reference TRBV19 and TRBJ1-2, the CDR3 gives the full variable domain: DGGITQSPKYLFRKEGQNVTLSCEQNLNHDAMYWYRQDPGQGLRLIYYSQIVNDFQKGDIAEGYSVSREKKESFPLTVTSAQKNPTAFYLCASSIGYGYTFGSGTRLTVV.

The rearrangement uses TRBV7-9 and TRBJ1-1, with a weak D call TRBD1 (5 bases). CDR1 is SEHNR, CDR2 FQNEAQ, per germline (reference sequence). This CDR3 has 15 amino acids. Trimming removed 5 bases at V and 0 bases at J, with 13 bases between. The CDR3 reads CASSPRGTMNTEAFF. The CDR3 DNA reads TGTGCCAGCAGCCCCCGCGGGACCATGAACACTGAAGCTTTCTTT. The complete variable domain, with remaining parts taken from reference TRBV7-9 and TRBJ1-1, reads DTGVSQNPRHKITKRGQNVTFRCDPISEHNRLYWYRQTLGQGPEFLTYFQNEAQLEKSRLLSDRFSAERPKGSFSTLEIQRTEQGDSAMYLCASSPRGTMNTEAFFGQGTRLTVV.

The rearrangement uses TRBV2 and TRBJ1-3; D not resolved. Germline V gene lookup returns CDR1 SNHLY and CDR2 FYNNEI. The CDR3 sequence is 13 residues long. V lost 6 bases and J lost 4, with 10 bases in between. This CDR3 reads CASREMIGNTIYF. CDR3 DNA sequence: TGTGCCAGCAGGGAAATGATCGGAAACACCATATATTTT.

This clone was detected a few times. This chain links TRBV5-1 with TRBJ2-7; D is unclear. Trimming removed 0 bases from V and 6 bases from J, with 10 bases in between. The CDR3 is 13 amino acids. From germline, CDR1 is SGHRS and CDR2 YFSETQ. CDR3 residues: CASSLDGPREQYF. In nucleotides, the CDR3 is TGCGCCAGCAGCTTGGACGGTCCCCGCGAGCAGTACTTC.

The genes are TRBV7-9 and TRBJ2-2; 11 bases agree with TRBD1. From germline, CDR1 is SEHNR and CDR2 FQNEAQ (reference sequence). The CDR3 is 16 amino acids. After removal of 4 bases from V and 1 base from J, the junction contained 2 bases not matched to a gene. CDR3 nucleotides: TGTGCCAGCAGCTGGGACAGGGGGGTGAACACCGGGGAGCTGTTTTTT. It specifies CASSWDRGVNTGELFF.

J is TRBJ1-2 and V is TRBV27, with 11 bases matching TRBD1. Germline values: CDR1 MNHEY, CDR2 SMNVEV (reference sequence). The trim removed 2 bases at V and 4 bases at J, leaving 9 bases unmatched. The CDR3 consists of 17 residues. Here the CDR3 DNA reads TGTGCCAGCAGTTTACGGGGACAGGGGGTCTTACCCTATGGCTACACCTTC. As protein: CASSLRGQGVLPYGYTF.